Following are 31 T cell receptor beta chains from one sample sequenced in a study of T cell responses to AZD1222 COVID-19 vaccine. Profiling relied on immunoSEQ multiplex PCR, and the TCRdb table lists in-frame clones only, not all of them. Here the sample spans 100,000 to 150,000 clones, roughly 90% being singletons. This material consisted of peripheral blood, taken 28 days after the second AZD1222 dose. These receptors all come from an adult who received the AZD1222 COVID-19 vaccine.

J is TRBJ2-4 and V is TRBV30; D perhaps matches TRBD1 (5 bases). The CDR3 is 13 residues long. The V gene's germline CDR1 is GTSNPN and CDR2 SVGIG (reference sequence). The V gene lost 3 bases and the J gene lost 6 bases, with 12 bases spanning the gap. CDR3 nucleotide sequence: TGTGCCTGGAGCACGGGCCAGGGAAACATTCAGTACTTC. Amino acid sequence: CAWSTGQGNIQYF.

The chain uses TRBV28 and TRBJ1-3; no reliable D call. CDR1 is MDHEN, CDR2 SYDVKM, per germline. The CDR3 is 15 amino acids. The V gene lost 1 base and the J gene lost 0 bases, with 7 bases spanning the gap. DNA for the CDR3: TGTGCCAGCAGTTTATCAACAGCCTCTGGAAACACCATATATTTT. Its translation: CASSLSTASGNTIYF.

This chain joins TRBV27 and TRBJ1-1; D unresolved. V shed 5 bases and J shed 3 bases, with 4 bases lying between them. Germline V gene sequence: CDR1 MNHEY, CDR2 SMNVEV (reference sequence). The CDR3 has 11 amino acids. The CDR3 region is CASSPDTEAFF. CDR3 DNA: TGTGCCAGCAGTCCTGACACTGAAGCTTTCTTT.

The genes are TRBV4-2 and TRBJ2-3, with 8 bases aligning to TRBD1. Germline CDR1 reads LGHNA; CDR2 reads YNFKEQ. The CDR3 consists of 14 residues. The V segment lost 1 base and the J segment 5 bases; nucleotides outside the gene matches: 2. The CDR3 region is CASSQGTGKDTQYF. Here the CDR3 DNA reads TGTGCCAGCAGCCAAGGGACAGGGAAAGATACGCAGTATTTT.

This clone turned up a few times. V and J are TRBV2 and TRBJ1-6, with 10 bases matching TRBD1. CDR1 SNHLY and CDR2 FYNNEI come from the germline V gene. CDR3 length: 16 residues. J gave up 4 bases and V 6 bases, and 6 bases lay outside the gene matches. In nucleotides, the CDR3 is TGTGCCAGCAGGAGGGACAGGGGACCTTATAATTCACCCCTCCACTTT. Protein product: CASRRDRGPYNSPLHF.

The chain combines TRBV29-1 with TRBJ1-2; unclear D gene. The CDR3 spans 12 residues. Germline CDR1 reads SQVTM; CDR2 reads ANQGSEA. V lost 7 bases to trimming and J lost 6 bases, with 15 bases between them. The CDR3 DNA sequence: TGCAGCGCATCGGACCAGGAGGATGGCTACACCTTC. It is translated as CSASDQEDGYTF.

The rearrangement links TRBV6-5 to TRBJ1-2, with 7 positions matching TRBD1. The V gene's germline CDR1 is MNHEY and CDR2 SVGAGI. CDR3 length: 13 residues. Trimming cost V 6 bases and J 5 bases; bases outside gene matches: 6. CDR3 residues: CASRLNRGYGYTF. Written as DNA, the CDR3 is TGTGCCAGCAGGCTCAACAGGGGATATGGCTACACCTTC.

The chain has TRBV4-2 and TRBJ2-1; 10 bases are shared with TRBD2. The CDR3 is 15 residues long. V shed 1 base and J 10 bases; nucleotides not matched to a gene: 7. Germline V gene data show CDR1 as LGHNA and CDR2 as YNFKEQ. Here the CDR3 reads CASSQGASGSWEQFF. The CDR3 DNA reads as TGTGCCAGCAGCCAAGGGGCTAGCGGGAGTTGGGAGCAGTTCTTC.

V is TRBV12-3 or TRBV12-4 and J is TRBJ2-1, with D hard to call. V was clipped by 2 bases and J by 7 bases, with 6 bases between them. There are 12 residues in the CDR3. In nucleotides, the CDR3 is TGTGCCAGCAGTTTAAGAGGAAATGAGCAGTTCTTC. Its translation is CASSLRGNEQFF.

The rearrangement joins TRBV19 to TRBJ2-2, with unresolved D. Germline V lookup: CDR1 LNHDA, CDR2 SQIVND (reference sequence). Trimming pared 6 bases from V and 7 bases from J, leaving 6 bases between. The CDR3 spans 11 residues. CDR3 sequence: CASSLVGELFF. CDR3 DNA: TGTGCCAGTAGCTTGGTCGGGGAGCTGTTTTTT.

Remarks on this clone: Other DNA sequences of this sample code for an identical CDR3. This chain joins TRBV10-3 and TRBJ1-2, with a weak D call TRBD1 (5 bases). The CDR3 is made up of 12 amino acids. V was clipped by 6 bases and J by 3 bases, with 8 bases between them. Germline lookup yields CDR1 ENHRY and CDR2 SYGVKD. As DNA, the CDR3 is TGTGCCATCAGCGGGGGGGACTATGGCTACACCTTC. This encodes CAISGGDYGYTF.

The V gene is TRBV5-1, the J gene TRBJ2-2; 8 bases align to TRBD1. The CDR3 is 14 amino acids. Losses at the gene ends were 4 bases for V and 4 bases for J; bases not matched to a gene: 3. CDR1 and CDR2 from the germline V gene are SGHRS and YFSETQ. The chain's CDR3 is CASSPDRVTGELFF. The CDR3, as DNA: TGCGCCAGCAGCCCGGACAGGGTCACCGGGGAGCTGTTTTTT.

The rearrangement uses TRBV18 and TRBJ1-4; 9 bases are shared with TRBD1. CDR1 and CDR2 from the germline V gene are KGHSH and LQKENI. The J segment lost 5 bases and the V segment lost 6 bases, leaving 7 bases of the junction unmatched. The length of the CDR3 is 15 residues. CDR3 coding DNA: TGTGCCAGCTCCCCTCTGGGGACAGGGAATGAAAAACTGTTTTTT. It translates to CASSPLGTGNEKLFF.

The rearrangement joins TRBV5-5 to TRBJ1-2; weak D call: TRBD1 (5 bases). Per the germline V gene, CDR1 is SGHKS and CDR2 is YYEKEE (reference sequence). V was shortened by 2 bases and J by 7 bases, with 18 bases between the two germline ends. The CDR3 is 15 amino acids. The CDR3 bases are TGTGCCAGCAGCTTTGGTGAGGGGCTTAGGGGTGGCTACACCTTC. It yields the protein CASSFGEGLRGGYTF.

This chain links TRBV7-9 with TRBJ1-1; 9 nucleotides agree with TRBD1. The CDR3 runs to 14 residues. The germline V gene has CDR1 SEHNR and CDR2 FQNEAQ (reference sequence). After removal of 6 bases from V and 5 bases from J, the junction contained 7 bases not matched to a gene. The CDR3: CASRPDRGMTEAFF. The CDR3, as DNA: TGTGCCAGCAGGCCCGACAGGGGGATGACTGAAGCTTTCTTT.

This chain connects TRBV7-6 to TRBJ2-1; TRBD2 agrees at 7 bases. The CDR3 contains 16 residues. V shed 5 bases and J 7 bases; nucleotides not matched to a gene: 14. CDR1 and CDR2 (germline): SGHVS, FNYEAQ. The CDR3 sequence is CASSPPGREIINEQFF. CDR3 sequence (DNA): TGTGCCAGCAGCCCCCCGGGGCGGGAGATCATTAATGAGCAGTTCTTC. Based on the CDR3 plus reference TRBV7-6 and TRBJ2-1, the full variable domain is GAGVSQSPRYKVTKRGQDVALRCDPISGHVSLYWYRQALGQGPEFLTYFNYEAQQDKSGLPNDRFSAERPEGSISTLTIQRTEQRDSAMYRCASSPPGREIINEQFFGPGTRLTVL.

The rearrangement links TRBV30 to TRBJ1-6, with unresolved D. V shed 2 bases and J shed 7 bases, with 9 bases lying between them. The CDR3 is made up of 13 amino acids. CDR1 and CDR2 (germline): GTSNPN, SVGIG (reference sequence). In DNA, the CDR3 is TGTGCCTGGAGTCCTACGGTGAATTCACCCCTCCACTTT. Translated: CAWSPTVNSPLHF.

The V and J genes are TRBV9 and TRBJ1-5; a weak D match, TRBD1 (6 bases). The germline V gene encodes CDR1 SGDLS and CDR2 YYNGEE. This CDR3 contains 14 residues. Trimming cost V 4 bases and J 0 bases, with 8 bases left between them. CDR3 amino acids: CASSLQGSNQPQHF. CDR3 bases: TGTGCCAGCAGCCTACAGGGTAGCAATCAGCCCCAGCATTTT.

This clone was recorded once. The chain is built from TRBV12-5 and TRBJ2-1; TRBD2 aligns across 9 bases. The V gene end was trimmed by 5 bases and the J gene end by 3 bases; junction bases not matched to a gene: 8. The CDR3 sequence is 16 residues long. In germline, CDR1 is LGHNT, CDR2 FRNRAP. CDR3 sequence reads: CASGTAGREGYNEQFF. The CDR3 DNA follows: TGTGCTAGTGGTACCGCCGGGCGGGAGGGCTACAATGAGCAGTTCTTC.

This clone turned up a few times. The genes are TRBV7-3 and TRBJ2-1, with TRBD1 identical over 9 bases. The CDR3 loop spans 15 amino acids. Losses at the gene ends were 6 bases for V and 5 bases for J; bases not matched to a gene: 8. From germline, CDR1 is SGHTA and CDR2 FQGTGA. DNA for the CDR3: TGTGCCAGCAGTCCACAGGGGGCAAATCACAATGAGCAGTTCTTC. The encoded protein is CASSPQGANHNEQFF.

DNA for the CDR3: TGTGCCAGCCATTCCGGGACACTAAACACTGAAGCTTTCTTT. It specifies CASHSGTLNTEAFF. The J gene is TRBJ1-1, the V gene TRBV2; D is possibly TRBD1 (6 bases). Germline CDR1 SNHLY, CDR2 FYNNEI. The ends were cut back, 8 bases at V and 2 bases at J, with 15 bases in the middle. This CDR3 contains 14 residues.

V is TRBV7-2 and J is TRBJ2-3, with a tentative D call TRBD2 (7 bases). Trimming removed 5 bases at V and 1 base at J, with 13 bases between. The CDR3 runs to 15 residues. CDR1 and CDR2 from the germline V gene are SGHTA and FQGNSA. The CDR3 DNA follows: TGTGCCAGCAGCGCCTCGGGGGGCCGCACAGATACGCAGTATTTT. This encodes CASSASGGRTDTQYF.

This chain joins TRBV18 and TRBJ1-6; D is uncertain. The CDR3 covers 14 residues. Germline V gives CDR1 KGHSH, CDR2 LQKENI. Deletions cut 3 bases from V and 5 bases from J, with 8 bases between. The CDR3 loop is CASSPYSDNSPLHF. In DNA form, the CDR3 reads TGTGCCAGCTCACCCTACAGCGATAATTCACCCCTCCACTTT.

The rearrangement joins TRBV4-2 to TRBJ2-7, with D tentatively TRBD1 or TRBD2 (5 bases each). V was cut by 0 bases and J by 5 bases, with 20 bases left in between. This CDR3 is built from 17 residues. Germline V gives CDR1 LGHNA, CDR2 YNFKEQ. The CDR3 DNA reads as TGTGCCAGCAGCCAAGACGTGGGACGGCAATATGGGAACGAGCAGTACTTC. This sequence encodes CASSQDVGRQYGNEQYF.

The chain has TRBV7-3 and TRBJ2-7; 7 nucleotides line up with TRBD2. Per germline, CDR1 SGHTA and CDR2 FQGTGA. CDR3 size: 15 residues. The V segment lost 0 bases and the J segment 3 bases; nucleotides outside the gene matches: 5. As DNA, the CDR3 is TGTGCCAGCAGCTTAACCGGGGGGTGGATCTACGAGCAGTACTTC. Translated: CASSLTGGWIYEQYF.

The CDR3 protein is CASSPGTGAQHF. CDR3 sequence (DNA): TGTGCCAGCAGCCCCGGGACAGGGGCCCAGCATTTT. V usage is TRBV11-2 and J usage is TRBJ1-5; 10 positions match TRBD1. CDR3 size: 12 residues. The V segment lost 5 bases and the J segment 11 bases; nucleotides outside the gene matches: 3. Germline loops: CDR1 SGHAT, CDR2 FQNNGV.

The V call is TRBV28, the J call TRBJ2-2, with TRBD1 matching over 9 bases. The CDR3 sequence is 16 residues long. Germline V CDR1 and CDR2: MDHEN, SYDVKM. Trimming removed 3 bases from V and 6 bases from J; junction bases left unmatched: 8. The CDR3 nucleotides read TGTGCCAGCAGTTTTGGGACAGGGCCCCGGGCCGGGGAGCTGTTTTTT. Its translation is CASSFGTGPRAGELFF.

This chain links TRBV29-1 with TRBJ2-1; 9 bases agree with TRBD1. Germline CDR1 reads SQVTM; CDR2 reads ANQGSEA. V was pared by 2 bases and J by 8 bases, with 7 bases of the junction left unmatched. This CDR3 is 14 amino acids long. The CDR3 bases are TGCAGCGTTGAATCTGGACAGGGGATCTATGAGCAGTTCTTC. This codes for CSVESGQGIYEQFF.

J is TRBJ1-4 and V is TRBV18; TRBD1 is a possible D gene (6 bases). V was shortened by 4 bases and J by 2 bases, with 14 bases between the two germline ends. CDR1 KGHSH and CDR2 LQKENI come from the germline V gene. This CDR3 spans 16 amino acids. The CDR3 coding sequence is TGTGCCAGCTCACAAGGGCCCGACAGGACTAATGAAAAACTGTTTTTT. This codes for CASSQGPDRTNEKLFF.

The rearrangement joins TRBV27 to TRBJ1-1, with D tentatively TRBD1 (5 bases). Germline CDR1 and CDR2: MNHEY and SMNVEV (reference sequence). This CDR3 has 15 amino acids. V was shortened by 0 bases and J by 5 bases, with 13 bases between the two germline ends. CDR3 bases: TGTGCCAGCAGTTTATCTTTAGGGGCTTTTACTGAAGCTTTCTTT. This encodes CASSLSLGAFTEAFF.

This chain links TRBV6-6 with TRBJ1-5; D unresolved. There are 15 residues in the CDR3. Germline V lookup: CDR1 MNHNY, CDR2 SVGAGI (reference sequence). Deletions cut 6 bases from V and 6 bases from J, with 18 bases between. CDR3 nucleotides: TGTGCCAGCAGCCTGATAGTCCCCGTGGGTCAGCCCCAGCATTTT. It translates to CASSLIVPVGQPQHF.